This TCR beta chain was identified during a study of beta chain features in type 1 diabetes. Points from the study as a whole: VDJ junctions in type 1 diabetes patients carried more deletions and fewer insertions. Whether HLA type influences TCRB rearrangement remained unresolved here. A PCR bias possibly favoring shorter templates would apply equally to patients and controls. Using cDNA template may skew counts toward highly expressing activated cells.

This CDR3 has 14 residues. Germline V gives CDR1 SGHNT, CDR2 YENEEA. The V segment lost 5 bases and the J segment 4 bases; nucleotides outside the gene matches: 5. The study reverse transcribed the entire isolated RNA, so it sequenced expressed TCRB transcripts. Clones were read by immunoSEQ multiplex PCR, and TCRdb kept only the in-frame ones, dropping some. The data contain around 500,000 clones, around 10% of them seen just once; the ten biggest clones take up about 0.045%. With regard to this clone: The antigen is unknown.

The sequence was collected from a woman aged 18-30 years in good health. The genes are TRBV11-3 and TRBJ2-1, with 7 bases that match TRBD2. The sequenced sample consisted of naive CD4+ T cells from blood. CDR3 amino acids: CASSPLGGYNEQFF. In DNA form, the CDR3 reads TGTGCCAGCAGCCCCCTGGGAGGGTACAATGAGCAGTTCTTC.